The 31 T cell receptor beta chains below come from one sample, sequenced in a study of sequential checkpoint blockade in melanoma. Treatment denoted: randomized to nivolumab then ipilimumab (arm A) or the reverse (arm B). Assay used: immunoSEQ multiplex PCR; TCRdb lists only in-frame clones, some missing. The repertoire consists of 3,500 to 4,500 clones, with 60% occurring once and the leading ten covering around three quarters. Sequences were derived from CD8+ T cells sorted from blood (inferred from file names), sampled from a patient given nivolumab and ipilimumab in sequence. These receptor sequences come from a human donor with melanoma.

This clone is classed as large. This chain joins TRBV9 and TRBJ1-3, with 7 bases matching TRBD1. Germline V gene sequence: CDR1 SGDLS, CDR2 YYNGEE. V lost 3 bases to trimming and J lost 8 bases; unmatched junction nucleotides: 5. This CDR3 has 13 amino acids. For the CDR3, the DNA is TGTGCCAGCAGCGAGGGAACAGGGGACACCATATATTTT. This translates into CASSEGTGDTIYF. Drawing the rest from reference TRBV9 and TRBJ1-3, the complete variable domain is DSGVTQTPKHLITATGQRVTLRCSPRSGDLSVYWYQQSLDQGLQFLIQYYNGEERAKGNILERFSAQQFPDLHSELNLSSLELGDSALYFCASSEGTGDTIYFGEGSWLTVV.

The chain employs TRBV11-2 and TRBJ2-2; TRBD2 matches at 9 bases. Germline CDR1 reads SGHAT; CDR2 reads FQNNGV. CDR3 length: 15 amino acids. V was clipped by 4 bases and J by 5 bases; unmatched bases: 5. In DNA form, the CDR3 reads TGTGCCAGCAGCTACCTAGCGGGGTATACCGGGGAGCTGTTTTTT. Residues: CASSYLAGYTGELFF.

The CDR3 is CASSQDEGTSNEQFF. The CDR3 DNA follows: TGCGCCAGCAGCCAAGATGAAGGGACTAGCAATGAGCAGTTCTTC. The chain recombines TRBV4-3 with TRBJ2-1; 8 nucleotides agree with TRBD2. Germline V gene lookup returns CDR1 LGHNA and CDR2 YSLEER. The CDR3 totals 15 residues. Trimming removed 0 bases from V and 6 bases from J; junction bases left unmatched: 4.

In DNA, the CDR3 is TGTGCCAGCAGCTCACTAGCGAACACTGACATATCCTATGGCTACACCTTC. Translating gives CASSSLANTDISYGYTF. The chain combines TRBV7-9 with TRBJ1-2; D uncertain. Germline-derived CDR1 and CDR2 are SEHNR and FQNEAQ (reference sequence). This CDR3 has 17 amino acids. The V gene lost 4 bases and the J gene lost 4 bases, with 22 bases spanning the gap. Based on the CDR3 plus reference TRBV7-9 and TRBJ1-2, the full variable domain is DTGVSQNPRHKITKRGQNVTFRCDPISEHNRLYWYRQTLGQGPEFLTYFQNEAQLEKSRLLSDRFSAERPKGSFSTLEIQRTEQGDSAMYLCASSSLANTDISYGYTFGSGTRLTVV.

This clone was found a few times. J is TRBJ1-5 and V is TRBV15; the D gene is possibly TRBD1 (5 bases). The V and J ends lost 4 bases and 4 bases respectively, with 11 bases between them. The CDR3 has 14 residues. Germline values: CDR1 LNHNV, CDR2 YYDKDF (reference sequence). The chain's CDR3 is CATSNRRGNQPQHF. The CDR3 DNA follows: TGTGCCACCAGCAATCGGCGGGGGAATCAGCCCCAGCATTTT.

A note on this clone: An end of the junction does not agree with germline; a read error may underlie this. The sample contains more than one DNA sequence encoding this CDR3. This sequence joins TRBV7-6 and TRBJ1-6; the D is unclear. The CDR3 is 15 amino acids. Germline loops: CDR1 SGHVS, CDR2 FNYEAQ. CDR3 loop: CASSLDTNYNSPLHF. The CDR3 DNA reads TGTGCCAGCAGCTTAGACACCAACTATAATTCCCCCCTCCACTTT.

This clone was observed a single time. The CDR3 nucleotides read TGTGCCAGCAGCGTAGGGGATTACCGGGACAGAAGAATCGAACGGTATAGCAATCAGCCCCAGCATTTT. It encodes CASSVGDYRDRRIERYSNQPQHF. The chain joins TRBV9 to TRBJ1-5; 7 nucleotides agree with TRBD1. Germline lookup yields CDR1 SGDLS and CDR2 YYNGEE. This CDR3 has 23 residues. V was pared by 0 bases and J by 0 bases, with 24 bases of the junction left unmatched.

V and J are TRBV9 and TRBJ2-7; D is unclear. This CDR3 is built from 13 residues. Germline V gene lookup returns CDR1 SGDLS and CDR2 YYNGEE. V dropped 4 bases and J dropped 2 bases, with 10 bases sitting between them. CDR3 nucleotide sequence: TGTGCCAGCAGCATAAACACAGCCTACGAGCAGTACTTC. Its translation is CASSINTAYEQYF.

The CDR3: CASSEFRAEGAFF. The CDR3 nucleotides read TGTGCCAGCAGTGAATTTAGGGCAGAGGGAGCTTTCTTT. V usage is TRBV6-1 and J usage is TRBJ1-1; no firm D call. CDR3 length equals 13 residues. Trimming removed 2 bases at V and 10 bases at J, with 14 bases between. Germline CDR1 is MNHNS and CDR2 is SASEGT.

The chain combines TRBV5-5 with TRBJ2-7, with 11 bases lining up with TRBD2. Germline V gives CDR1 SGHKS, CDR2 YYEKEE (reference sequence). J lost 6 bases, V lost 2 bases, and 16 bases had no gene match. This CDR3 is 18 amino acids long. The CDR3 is CASSFVASGGRFMGEQYF. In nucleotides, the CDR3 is TGTGCCAGCAGCTTCGTGGCTAGCGGGGGGCGATTTATGGGCGAGCAGTACTTC.

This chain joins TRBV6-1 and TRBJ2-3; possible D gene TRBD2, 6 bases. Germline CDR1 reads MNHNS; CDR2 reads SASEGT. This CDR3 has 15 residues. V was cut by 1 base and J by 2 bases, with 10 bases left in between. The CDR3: CASSEGREATDTQYF. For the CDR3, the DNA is TGTGCCAGCAGTGAAGGGAGGGAAGCCACAGATACGCAGTATTTT.

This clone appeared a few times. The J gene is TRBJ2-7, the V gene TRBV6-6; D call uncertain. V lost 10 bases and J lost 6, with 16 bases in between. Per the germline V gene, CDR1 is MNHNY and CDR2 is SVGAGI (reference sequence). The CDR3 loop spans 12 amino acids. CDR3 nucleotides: TGTGCCACCCGGGTCGGAGAGGTCGAGCAGTACTTC. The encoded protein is CATRVGEVEQYF.

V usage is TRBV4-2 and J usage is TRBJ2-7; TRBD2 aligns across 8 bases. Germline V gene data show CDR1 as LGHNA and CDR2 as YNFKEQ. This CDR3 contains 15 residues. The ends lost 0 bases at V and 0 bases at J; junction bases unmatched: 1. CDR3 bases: TGTGCCAGCAGCCAAGATACTAGCGGCTCCTACGAGCAGTACTTC. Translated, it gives CASSQDTSGSYEQYF.

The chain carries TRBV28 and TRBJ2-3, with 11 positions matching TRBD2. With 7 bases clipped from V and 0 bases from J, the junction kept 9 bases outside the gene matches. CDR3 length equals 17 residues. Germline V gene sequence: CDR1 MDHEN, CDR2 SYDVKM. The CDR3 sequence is CASILRTSGSSTDTQYF. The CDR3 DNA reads TGTGCCAGCATCTTGAGGACTAGCGGGTCTAGCACAGATACGCAGTATTTT.

The CDR3 nucleotides read TGTGCCAGCAGCGTGACAGGGTTCTCCTACGAGCAGTACTTC. Amino acids: CASSVTGFSYEQYF. This chain links TRBV11-2 with TRBJ2-5, with 7 positions matching TRBD1. The J call may be faulty, since TRBJ2-7 better matches the DNA end. The germline V gene has CDR1 SGHAT and CDR2 FQNNGV. CDR3 length equals 14 residues.

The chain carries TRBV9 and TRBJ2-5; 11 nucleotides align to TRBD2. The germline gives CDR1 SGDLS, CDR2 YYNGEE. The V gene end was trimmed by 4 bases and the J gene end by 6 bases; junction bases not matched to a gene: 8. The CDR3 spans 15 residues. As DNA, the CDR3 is TGTGCCAGCAGCCCGTCGACTAGCGGGGTACAGACCCAGTACTTC. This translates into CASSPSTSGVQTQYF.

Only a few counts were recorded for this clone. DNA of the CDR3: TGTGCCAGCAGTGACGGACAGGGGGCCGGGGAGCTGTTTTTT. This encodes CASSDGQGAGELFF. V is TRBV6-4 and J is TRBJ2-2; 10 bases agree with TRBD1. V trimming: 2 bases; J trimming: 6 bases; junction bases outside the gene matches: 0. Germline CDR1 and CDR2: MRHNA and SNTAGT. The CDR3 runs to 14 residues.

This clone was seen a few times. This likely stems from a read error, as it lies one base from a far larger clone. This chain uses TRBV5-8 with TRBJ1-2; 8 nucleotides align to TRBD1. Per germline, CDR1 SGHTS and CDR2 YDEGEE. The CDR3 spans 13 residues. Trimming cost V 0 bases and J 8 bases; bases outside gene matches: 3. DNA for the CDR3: TGTGCCAGCAGCTTGGCAGGGGGCTGGGGCTACACCTTC. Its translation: CASSLAGGWGYTF.

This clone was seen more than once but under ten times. CDR3 region: CASSLAGGYPNYGYTF. CDR3 bases: TGTGCCAGCAGCTTGGCAGGGGGCTATCCTAACTATGGCTACACCTTC. The chain joins TRBV7-6 to TRBJ1-2; 8 positions match TRBD1. J lost 0 bases, V lost 3 bases, and 6 bases had no gene match. This CDR3 contains 16 residues. The V gene's germline CDR1 is SGHVS and CDR2 FNYEAQ.

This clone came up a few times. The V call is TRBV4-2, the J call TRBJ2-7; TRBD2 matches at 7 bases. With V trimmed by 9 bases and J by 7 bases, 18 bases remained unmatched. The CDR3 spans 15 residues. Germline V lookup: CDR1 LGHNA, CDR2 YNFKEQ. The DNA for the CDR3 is TGTGCCAGTAGTATAACCCAGCGGGGAGATAATGAGCAGTACTTC. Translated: CASSITQRGDNEQYF.

The chain's CDR3 is CASSGQGFDEQYF. The DNA of the CDR3 is TGCGCCAGCAGCGGGCAGGGGTTTGACGAGCAGTACTTC. This chain joins TRBV4-1 and TRBJ2-7, with D perhaps TRBD1 (6 bases). The CDR3 totals 13 residues. Germline V lookup: CDR1 MGHRA, CDR2 YSYEKL. Trimming stripped 5 bases from V and 5 bases from J, with 13 bases between.

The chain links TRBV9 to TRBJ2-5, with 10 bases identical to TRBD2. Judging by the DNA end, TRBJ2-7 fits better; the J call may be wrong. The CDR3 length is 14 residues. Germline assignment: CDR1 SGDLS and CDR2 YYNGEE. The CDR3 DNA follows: TGTGCCAGCAGCTCCACTAGCGGGACAGCCGAGCAGTACTTC. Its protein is CASSSTSGTAEQYF.

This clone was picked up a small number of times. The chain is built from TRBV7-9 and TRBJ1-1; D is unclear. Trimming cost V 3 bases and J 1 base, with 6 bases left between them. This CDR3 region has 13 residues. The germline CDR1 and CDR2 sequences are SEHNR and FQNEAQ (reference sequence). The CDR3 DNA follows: TGTGCCAGCAGCTTTTCGGGGAACACTGAAGCTTTCTTT. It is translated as CASSFSGNTEAFF.

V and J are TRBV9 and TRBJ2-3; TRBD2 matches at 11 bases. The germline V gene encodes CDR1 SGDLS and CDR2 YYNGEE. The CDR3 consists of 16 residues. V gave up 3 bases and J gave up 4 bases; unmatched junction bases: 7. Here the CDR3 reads CASSDPLAGGSDTQYF. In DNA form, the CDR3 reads TGTGCCAGCAGCGACCCTCTAGCGGGAGGTTCAGATACGCAGTATTTT.

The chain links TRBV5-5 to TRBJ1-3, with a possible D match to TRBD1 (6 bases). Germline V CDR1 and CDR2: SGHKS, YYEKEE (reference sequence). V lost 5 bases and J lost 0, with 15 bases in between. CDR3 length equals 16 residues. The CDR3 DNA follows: TGTGCCAGCAGACCAAGGGACATCCTCTCTGGAAACACCATATATTTT. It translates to CASRPRDILSGNTIYF.

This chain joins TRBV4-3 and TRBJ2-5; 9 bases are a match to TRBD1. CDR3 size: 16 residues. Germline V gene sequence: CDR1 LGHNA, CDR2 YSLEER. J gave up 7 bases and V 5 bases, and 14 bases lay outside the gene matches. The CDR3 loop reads CASSSKPGQGGGTQYF. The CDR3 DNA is TGCGCCAGCAGCTCGAAGCCGGGACAGGGTGGGGGGACCCAGTACTTC.

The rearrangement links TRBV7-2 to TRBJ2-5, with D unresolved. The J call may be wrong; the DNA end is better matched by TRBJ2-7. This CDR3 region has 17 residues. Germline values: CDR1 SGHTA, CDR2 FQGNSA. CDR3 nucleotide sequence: TGTGCCAGCAGCTTAGCGTCCCTAGTGACTCCCGCCTACGAGCAGTACTTC. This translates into CASSLASLVTPAYEQYF.

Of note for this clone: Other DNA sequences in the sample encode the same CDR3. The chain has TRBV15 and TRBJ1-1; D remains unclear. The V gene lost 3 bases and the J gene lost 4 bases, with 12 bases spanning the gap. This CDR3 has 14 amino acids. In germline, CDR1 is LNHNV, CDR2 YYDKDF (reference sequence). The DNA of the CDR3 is TGTGCCACCAGCAGTCCCGGGTTGGGCACTGAAGCTTTCTTT. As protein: CATSSPGLGTEAFF.

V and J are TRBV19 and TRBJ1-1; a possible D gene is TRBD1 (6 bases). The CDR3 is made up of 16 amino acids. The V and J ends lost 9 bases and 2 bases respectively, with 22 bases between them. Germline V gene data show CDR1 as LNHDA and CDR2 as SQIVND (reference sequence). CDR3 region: CASRRGGSVPNTEAFF. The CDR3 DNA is TGTGCCAGCCGGAGGGGGGGGTCGGTACCTAACACTGAAGCTTTCTTT.

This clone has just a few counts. The CDR3 spells CASSEGYSWSADEQYF. The CDR3 DNA follows: TGCGCCAGCAGCGAGGGATATAGCTGGAGTGCCGACGAGCAGTACTTC. This chain joins TRBV5-1 and TRBJ2-7, with D tentatively TRBD2 (5 bases). The CDR3 loop spans 16 amino acids. From germline, CDR1 is SGHRS and CDR2 YFSETQ. The ends were cut back, 4 bases at V and 5 bases at J, with 22 bases in the middle.

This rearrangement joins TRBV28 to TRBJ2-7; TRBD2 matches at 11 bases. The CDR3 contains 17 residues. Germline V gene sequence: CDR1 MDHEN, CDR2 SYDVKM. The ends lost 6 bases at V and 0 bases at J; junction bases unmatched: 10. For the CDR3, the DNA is TGTGCCAGCAGCATAGCACTAGCGGGAGCCCTCTCCTACGAGCAGTACTTC. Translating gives CASSIALAGALSYEQYF.